What follows are 3 T cell receptor beta chains derived from one specimen sequenced in a study of read filtering for tumor transcriptome and immune sequencing. Molecular barcoded adaptors covering alpha/delta and beta/gamma chains were used on approximately 400 ng RNA. MiXCR was run by TCRdb on the reads, yielding one entry per CDR3 protein. The repertoire holds some 40,000 distinct CDR3 sequences, with roughly an eighth as singletons. Input material: a population of CD138-negative cells sorted from bone marrow. These receptors were obtained from a donor at least 40 years old with multiple myeloma.

This clonotype was seen many times. V is TRBV15 and J is TRBJ2-7; 10 bases match TRBD1. This CDR3 is 13 amino acids long. Germline loops: CDR1 LNHNV, CDR2 YYDKDF (reference sequence). V was clipped by 5 bases and J by 4 bases; unmatched bases: 2. In nucleotides, the CDR3 is TGTGCCACCAGCCGGGACAGGGGATACGAGCAGTACTTC. This codes for CATSRDRGYEQYF.

This clonotype showed up many times. The rearrangement joins TRBV6-6 to TRBJ1-1, with 8 bases matching TRBD1. V was clipped by 2 bases and J by 3 bases; unmatched bases: 2. Germline-derived CDR1 and CDR2 are MNHNY and SVGAGI (reference sequence). This CDR3 comprises 14 residues. The CDR3 is CASSYQGAHTEAFF. The CDR3 DNA reads TGTGCCAGCAGTTACCAGGGGGCGCACACTGAAGCTTTCTTT.

The table lists this clonotype with many counts. The rearrangement links TRBV27 to TRBJ1-1; D not certain. Between the trimmed V and J ends, which lost 3 bases and 7 bases, there was a span of 15 bases. CDR1 is MNHEY and CDR2 is SMNVEV in the germline V gene (reference sequence). This CDR3 comprises 14 residues. This chain's CDR3 is CASSFQRVRSEAFF. Here the CDR3 DNA reads TGTGCCAGCAGTTTCCAAAGGGTAAGGAGTGAAGCTTTCTTT.